This entry lists 30 T cell receptor beta chains sequenced from one sample in a study of vaccination and CD4 T cells after COVID-19. The treatment: roughly 11-day PBMC culture with coronavirus spike peptide pools or control peptides (ViraFEST assay). Their recognized antigens are unknown. Researchers used the Oncomine TCR Beta short-read assay to sequence DNA from cultured CD4+ T cells. A single record per CDR3 protein comes from TCRdb applying MiXCR to the PCR reads. The sample lists about 11,000 distinct CDR3 sequences, 55% to 70% seen once, with 11% to 15% in the top ten. Specimen: CD4+ T cells from blood, cultured in vitro. Receptors were obtained from a human donor who had recovered from COVID-19.

This rearrangement joins TRBV6-1 to TRBJ2-7; 8 bases are shared with TRBD1. The germline gives CDR1 MNHNS, CDR2 SASEGT. The CDR3 totals 11 residues. Trimming removed 5 bases from V and 10 bases from J; junction bases left unmatched: 4. The CDR3 DNA reads TGTGCCAGCAGTACCGGACAGGGTCAGTACTTC. Translated, it gives CASSTGQGQYF.

The rearrangement uses TRBV7-2 and TRBJ1-1; D is unclear. The length of the CDR3 is 15 residues. Germline-derived CDR1 and CDR2 are SGHTA and FQGNSA. V shed 1 base and J shed 4 bases, with 13 bases lying between them. CDR3 sequence: CASSLVGELGTEAFF. The CDR3 DNA is TGTGCCAGCAGCTTAGTTGGAGAGTTAGGCACTGAAGCTTTCTTT.

V usage is TRBV5-5 and J usage is TRBJ1-3, with D unresolved. Germline CDR1 SGHKS, CDR2 YYEKEE (reference sequence). With 0 bases removed from V and 7 bases from J, the gap between germline ends came to 5 bases. This CDR3 contains 12 residues. For the CDR3, the DNA is TGTGCCAGCAGCTTGGGTTGGAACACCATATATTTT. Translating gives CASSLGWNTIYF.

The chain joins TRBV7-8 to TRBJ2-7; no clear D. The V gene's germline CDR1 is SGHVS and CDR2 FQNEAQ. V lost 1 base and J 5 bases, leaving 6 bases between the germline ends. The CDR3 contains 12 residues. The CDR3 DNA sequence: TGTGCCAGCAGCTTAGAGAGAGACGAGCAGTACTTC. The encoded protein is CASSLERDEQYF. Based on the CDR3 plus reference TRBV7-8 and TRBJ2-7, the full variable domain is GAGVSQSPRYKVAKRGQDVALRCDPISGHVSLFWYQQALGQGPEFLTYFQNEAQLDKSGLPSDRFFAERPEGSVSTLKIQRTQQEDSAVYLCASSLERDEQYFGPGTRLTVT.

The V call is TRBV20-1, the J call TRBJ1-4; D uncertain. The length of the CDR3 is 12 residues. Germline-derived CDR1 and CDR2 are DFQATT and SNEGSKA (reference sequence). Trimming cost V 1 base and J 8 bases, with 8 bases left between them. The CDR3 loop is CSARGNTEKLFF. The CDR3 nucleotides read TGCAGTGCTAGAGGAAATACCGAAAAACTGTTTTTT.

This chain connects TRBV20-1 to TRBJ1-2; 10 bases are shared with TRBD1. This CDR3 has 14 amino acids. Germline CDR1 reads DFQATT; CDR2 reads SNEGSKA (reference sequence). Trimming removed 6 bases from V and 7 bases from J; junction bases left unmatched: 11. CDR3 sequence (DNA): TGCAGTGCCCTCGCTTCGGACAGGGGGACTGGCTACACCTTC. Translating gives CSALASDRGTGYTF.

J is TRBJ1-2 and V is TRBV12-5; tentatively, D is TRBD1 (5 bases). Germline loops: CDR1 LGHNT, CDR2 FRNRAP. There are 13 residues in the CDR3. Trimming removed 6 bases at V and 5 bases at J, with 13 bases between. CDR3 in amino acids: CASGEGIGYGYTF. The CDR3 bases are TGTGCTAGTGGAGAGGGGATAGGGTATGGCTACACCTTC.

The V gene is TRBV20-1, the J gene TRBJ2-1; D perhaps matches TRBD2 (6 bases). The CDR3 totals 13 residues. In germline, CDR1 is DFQATT, CDR2 SNEGSKA (reference sequence). V lost 5 bases, J lost 11 bases, and 19 bases lay in between. The CDR3 DNA is TGCAGTGCTGGGGCAGGGAGGCGAGAAAAGCAGTTCTTC. Translation: CSAGAGRREKQFF.

V and J are TRBV12-3 or TRBV12-4 and TRBJ2-7; D unclear. The length of the CDR3 is 14 residues. V gave up 3 bases and J gave up 5 bases, with 14 bases separating them. In nucleotides, the CDR3 is TGTGCCAGCAGTTTCAACGGGCGGTCCAACGAGCAGTACTTC. This codes for CASSFNGRSNEQYF.

This chain links TRBV12-3 or TRBV12-4 with TRBJ1-2; D not resolved. Trimming removed 6 bases at V and 7 bases at J, with 12 bases between. The CDR3 consists of 12 residues. The chain's CDR3 is CASRMGRTGYTF. The CDR3 nucleotides are TGTGCCAGCAGGATGGGTCGCACTGGCTACACCTTC.

This rearrangement joins TRBV6-4 to TRBJ2-7, with 7 positions matching TRBD1. J was trimmed by 7 bases and V by 6 bases; bases with no gene match: 9. Per the germline V gene, CDR1 is MRHNA and CDR2 is SNTAGT. The CDR3 is 13 residues long. The CDR3 here is CASSEQGRGEQYF. CDR3 bases: TGTGCCAGCAGCGAACAGGGGAGAGGAGAGCAGTACTTC.

V gene TRBV6-2 or TRBV6-3 combines with J gene TRBJ2-2, with a possible D match to TRBD2 (7 bases). V lost 4 bases, J lost 5 bases, and 11 bases lay in between. The germline gives CDR1 MNHEY, CDR2 SVGEGT. This CDR3 is built from 14 residues. This CDR3 is CASSSAGATGELFF. In DNA, the CDR3 is TGTGCCAGCAGTTCCGCGGGGGCGACCGGGGAGCTGTTTTTT.

The rearrangement links TRBV6-1 to TRBJ1-5, with 7 bases aligning to TRBD1. Trimming at V came to 4 bases and at J to 4 bases, leaving 1 base not matched to a gene. In germline, CDR1 is MNHNS, CDR2 SASEGT. This CDR3 contains 13 residues. The CDR3 DNA reads as TGTGCCAGCAGTGCAGGGGGGAATCAGCCCCAGCATTTT. Translation: CASSAGGNQPQHF.

This clonotype came up a few times. The V call is TRBV24-1, the J call TRBJ1-5, with D maybe TRBD1 (5 bases). CDR3 length: 14 residues. V lost 3 bases to trimming and J lost 5 bases, with 10 bases between them. Per germline, CDR1 KGHDR and CDR2 SFDVKD. CDR3 protein: CATSDRQGHQPQHF. DNA for the CDR3: TGTGCCACCAGTGATCGGCAGGGCCATCAGCCCCAGCATTTT.

This chain joins TRBV24-1 and TRBJ2-7; D possibly matches TRBD1 or TRBD2 (6 bases each). The length of the CDR3 is 15 residues. The germline gives CDR1 KGHDR, CDR2 SFDVKD. V was clipped by 4 bases and J by 6 bases, with 18 bases between them. In DNA, the CDR3 is TGTGCCACCAGTGAACAACAGGGAGGACGGAGCGAGCAGTACTTC. Amino acid sequence: CATSEQQGGRSEQYF.

For the CDR3, the DNA is TGTGCCACCAGCAGAGAACAGGGTGGCTACACCTTC. Protein product: CATSREQGGYTF. This chain connects TRBV15 to TRBJ1-2, with D maybe TRBD1 (6 bases). The length of the CDR3 is 12 residues. V was pared by 0 bases and J by 7 bases, with 6 bases between. Germline CDR1 reads LNHNV; CDR2 reads YYDKDF (reference sequence). The whole variable domain, remainder taken from reference TRBV15 and TRBJ1-2, is DAMVIQNPRYQVTQFGKPVTLSCSQTLNHNVMYWYQQKSSQAPKLLFHYYDKDFNNEADTPDNFQSRRPNTSFCFLDIRSPGLGDTAMYLCATSREQGGYTFGSGTRLTVV.

The chain couples TRBV24-1 to TRBJ2-7; D possibly uses TRBD1 or TRBD2 (5 bases each). Germline loops: CDR1 KGHDR, CDR2 SFDVKD. V lost 6 bases, J lost 6 bases, and 11 bases lay in between. The CDR3 is 12 residues long. CDR3 amino acids: CATSRDAGEQYF. In DNA, the CDR3 is TGTGCCACCAGTAGGGACGCGGGCGAGCAGTACTTC.

This chain links TRBV20-1 with TRBJ1-5, with D possibly matching TRBD1 (5 bases). The CDR3 consists of 13 residues. Germline-derived CDR1 and CDR2 are DFQATT and SNEGSKA (reference sequence). V lost 3 bases and J lost 4, with 10 bases in between. DNA for the CDR3: TGCAGTGCTAGTCAGGGACCAAATCAGCCCCAGCATTTT. Its translation is CSASQGPNQPQHF.

V usage is TRBV20-1 and J usage is TRBJ2-5, with 13 bases lining up with TRBD2. CDR3 length equals 13 residues. V lost 6 bases, J lost 5 bases, and 3 bases stayed unmatched. Per germline, CDR1 DFQATT and CDR2 SNEGSKA (reference sequence). CDR3 residues: CSARTSGGETQYF. The CDR3 nucleotides are TGCAGTGCGAGGACTAGCGGGGGCGAGACCCAGTACTTC.

This clonotype occurred once. V and J are TRBV6-1 and TRBJ2-1; D perhaps matches TRBD2 (5 bases). In germline, CDR1 is MNHNS, CDR2 SASEGT. This CDR3 spans 13 amino acids. The germline V and J ends were trimmed by 8 bases and 7 bases, with 15 bases remaining between them. CDR3 loop: CASLPSGWNEQFF. CDR3 DNA sequence: TGTGCCAGCCTACCCTCGGGGTGGAATGAGCAGTTCTTC.

V gene TRBV27 combines with J gene TRBJ1-1; D possibly corresponds to TRBD1 (5 bases). Trimming took 5 bases from V and 1 from J, leaving 20 bases between them. From germline, CDR1 is MNHEY and CDR2 SMNVEV (reference sequence). The CDR3 sequence is 17 residues long. The CDR3 reads CASSETGTLSRNTEAFF. The CDR3 coding sequence is TGTGCCAGCAGTGAAACCGGGACGCTTTCCAGGAACACTGAAGCTTTCTTT.

This chain links TRBV20-1 with TRBJ1-2, with a tentative D call TRBD1 (6 bases). V was pared by 0 bases and J by 2 bases, with 13 bases between. This CDR3 contains 15 residues. Germline CDR1 and CDR2: DFQATT and SNEGSKA (reference sequence). CDR3 protein: CSARDYRGANYGYTF. The DNA for the CDR3 is TGCAGTGCTAGAGATTACCGGGGGGCGAACTATGGCTACACCTTC.

V is TRBV27 and J is TRBJ1-6, with D possibly being TRBD1 (6 bases). Germline V gives CDR1 MNHEY, CDR2 SMNVEV (reference sequence). The CDR3 runs 15 residues. V lost 5 bases and J 5 bases, leaving 13 bases between the germline ends. The CDR3 nucleotides are TGTGCCAGCAGTCCGCCCGGGGGGCATAATTCACCCCTCCACTTT. Its protein product is CASSPPGGHNSPLHF.

This clonotype was counted only a few times. The chain has TRBV11-3 and TRBJ1-6; 7 bases map to TRBD1. V dropped 0 bases and J dropped 6; count of bases not matched to a gene: 2. Germline V CDR1 and CDR2: SGHNT, YENEEA. This CDR3 region has 15 residues. This chain's CDR3 is CASSLEGTANSPLHF. The CDR3 region has the DNA TGTGCCAGCAGCTTAGAGGGGACAGCTAATTCACCCCTCCACTTT.

The V and J genes are TRBV5-1 and TRBJ1-1; D is undetermined. The CDR3 extends over 13 amino acids. Looked up from germline, CDR1 is SGHRS and CDR2 is YFSETQ. V was clipped by 0 bases and J by 5 bases, with 8 bases between them. The CDR3 DNA follows: TGCGCCAGCAGCTTGGTTCTGGGGACTGAAGCTTTCTTT. Its protein product is CASSLVLGTEAFF.

The chain links TRBV21-1 to TRBJ2-7; the table gives TRBD1 as D, unverified against the DNA. TRBV21-1 is marked as a pseudogene. This CDR3 is 16 amino acids long. CDR3 DNA: TGTGCCAGCAGCCAGGACCGGGACAGGGAGGGATACGAGCAGTACTTC. It is translated as CASSQDRDREGYEQYF.

J is TRBJ1-1 and V is TRBV20-1, with a weak D call TRBD1 (6 bases). From germline, CDR1 is DFQATT and CDR2 SNEGSKA (reference sequence). The CDR3 has 13 residues. The V end lost 6 bases, the J end lost 4 bases, and 15 bases lay between the germline ends. The CDR3 sequence: CSARQARSTEAFF. CDR3 DNA: TGCAGTGCCCGACAGGCGAGATCCACTGAAGCTTTCTTT.

This chain uses TRBV24-1 with TRBJ2-1; tentative D call: TRBD2 (5 bases). Trimming stripped 3 bases from V and 0 bases from J, with 20 bases between. The CDR3 sequence is 19 residues long. The V gene's germline CDR1 is KGHDR and CDR2 SFDVKD. The CDR3 reads CATSDPGPGRRSSYNEQFF. Written as DNA, the CDR3 is TGTGCCACCAGTGATCCGGGTCCCGGGCGGAGGAGCTCCTACAATGAGCAGTTCTTC.

The V and J genes are TRBV30 and TRBJ1-5; tentatively, D is TRBD1 (6 bases). CDR1 and CDR2 (germline): GTSNPN, SVGIG (reference sequence). The CDR3 is 14 amino acids. The ends were cut back, 1 base at V and 4 bases at J, with 11 bases in the middle. The CDR3 DNA reads TGTGCCTGGAGTGGGACAGTCTTAAATCAGCCCCAGCATTTT. Its translation: CAWSGTVLNQPQHF.

This clonotype appeared a few times. V gene TRBV20-1 combines with J gene TRBJ1-1; 7 positions match TRBD1. The CDR3 sequence is 15 residues long. Trimming removed 5 bases from V and 1 base from J; junction bases left unmatched: 10. The germline V gene encodes CDR1 DFQATT and CDR2 SNEGSKA (reference sequence). The CDR3 DNA is TGCAGTGCTCCGCACAGGGGCGAGGGGAACACTGAAGCTTTCTTT. It specifies CSAPHRGEGNTEAFF.